The TCR beta chain described here comes from a study of blood T cell repertoires in COVID-19. At the level of the study: COVID-19 samples, acute and convalescent, were from the United States, Italy and Spain. Sample material is recorded as cDNA or gDNA derived from T cells, B-cell-depleted T cells, or PBMCs.

The CDR3 consists of 13 residues. CDR1 SGHTA and CDR2 FQGNSA come from the germline V gene. Losses at the gene ends were 1 base for V and 4 bases for J; bases not matched to a gene: 0. Profiling relied on immunoSEQ multiplex PCR, and the TCRdb table lists in-frame clones only, not all of them. The data contain 150,000 to 200,000 clones, 87% of them singletons. This chain connects TRBV7-2 to TRBJ1-2; 7 bases fit TRBD1. The source of this sequence is a woman between 45 and 65 years old who had recovered from COVID-19. The specimen was PBMCs or T cells enriched from blood (not recorded which). As DNA, the CDR3 is TGTGCCAGCAGCTTAGGGACAGGCTATGGCTACACCTTC. It yields the protein CASSLGTGYGYTF.